Below are 6 T cell receptor beta chains sequenced from a single sample in a study of human T cells and chemical hapten exposure. The time point was: patch test 3, about 24 weeks after DPC sensitization. Treatment specified: therapeutic diphenylcyclopropenone sensitization with weekly scalp DPC. TCRdb processed the RACE reads anew with MiXCR; each CDR3 protein has one entry. The data contain approximately 86,000 distinct CDR3 sequences, 11% of them seen just once; the ten biggest clones take up about 0.95%. Source: whole blood, taken in connection with sensitization to the hapten diphenylcyclopropenone (DPC). These receptors came from a woman aged 25 to 39 with alopecia areata. Some clones in this sample may be carry-over from other donors' samples.

This clonotype was seen ten or more times. The chain couples TRBV4-3 to TRBJ1-4, with D tentatively TRBD1 (5 bases). Trimming took 5 bases from V and 5 from J, leaving 15 bases between them. CDR3 length: 15 amino acids. Germline assignment: CDR1 LGHNA and CDR2 YSLEER. The CDR3 region is CASSFSGTGNEKLFF. CDR3 sequence (DNA): TGCGCCAGCAGCTTTTCCGGGACGGGGAATGAAAAACTGTTTTTT.

This clonotype was seen many times. This rearrangement joins TRBV12-3 or TRBV12-4 to TRBJ1-5; 11 nucleotides line up with TRBD1. The V gene end was trimmed by 5 bases and the J gene end by 6 bases; junction bases not matched to a gene: 9. The CDR3 is 16 residues long. DNA for the CDR3: TGTGCCAGCAGTGGGGGACAGGGGGTCGTGAGTCAGCCCCAGCATTTT. It specifies CASSGGQGVVSQPQHF.

At least ten counts were recorded for this clonotype. The chain couples TRBV29-1 to TRBJ2-1; D is ambiguous. V was trimmed by 6 bases and J by 10 bases, leaving 16 bases between them. The CDR3 sequence is 12 residues long. CDR1 is SQVTM and CDR2 is ANQGSEA in the germline V gene. CDR3 sequence: CSVDWTVGEQFF. CDR3 DNA sequence: TGCAGCGTCGACTGGACCGTGGGAGAGCAGTTCTTC.

A few counts support this clonotype. This chain uses TRBV7-9 with TRBJ2-5; D not resolved. The CDR3 is made up of 14 amino acids. The V gene's germline CDR1 is SEHNR and CDR2 FQNEAQ (reference sequence). V lost 2 bases and J lost 5, with 12 bases in between. The CDR3 DNA sequence: TGTGCCAGCAGCTTAAGGCGCGATGAGGAGACCCAGTACTTC. Its protein is CASSLRRDEETQYF. Full variable domain (rest looked up from reference TRBV7-9 and TRBJ2-5): DTGVSQNPRHKITKRGQNVTFRCDPISEHNRLYWYRQTLGQGPEFLTYFQNEAQLEKSRLLSDRFSAERPKGSFSTLEIQRTEQGDSAMYLCASSLRRDEETQYFGPGTRLLVL.

This clonotype appeared many times. This rearrangement joins TRBV28 to TRBJ1-2; 9 nucleotides align to TRBD1. CDR3 length equals 15 residues. J gave up 0 bases and V 11 bases, and 10 bases lay outside the gene matches. Germline CDR1 is MDHEN and CDR2 is SYDVKM. This CDR3 reads CAVSGQGNPNYGYTF. In nucleotides, the CDR3 is TGTGCCGTGTCGGGACAGGGCAACCCTAACTATGGCTACACCTTC.

This clonotype has ten or more counts. The chain joins TRBV28 to TRBJ2-3; 10 bases match TRBD2. CDR1 is MDHEN, CDR2 SYDVKM, per germline. Trimming at V came to 5 bases and at J to 3 bases, leaving 2 bases not matched to a gene. The CDR3 is 14 amino acids. CDR3 nucleotides: TGTGCCAGCAGTCCTAGCGGGAGTACAGATACGCAGTATTTT. Amino acid sequence: CASSPSGSTDTQYF.